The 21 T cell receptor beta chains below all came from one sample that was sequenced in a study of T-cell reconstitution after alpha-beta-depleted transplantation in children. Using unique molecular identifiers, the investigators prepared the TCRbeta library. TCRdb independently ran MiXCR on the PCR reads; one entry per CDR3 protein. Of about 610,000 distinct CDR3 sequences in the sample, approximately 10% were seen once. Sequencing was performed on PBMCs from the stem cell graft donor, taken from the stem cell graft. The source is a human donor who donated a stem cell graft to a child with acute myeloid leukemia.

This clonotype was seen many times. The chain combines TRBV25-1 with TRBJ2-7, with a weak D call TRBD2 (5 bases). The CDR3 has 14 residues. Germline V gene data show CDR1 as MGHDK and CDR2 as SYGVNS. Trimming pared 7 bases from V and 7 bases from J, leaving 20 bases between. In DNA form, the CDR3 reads TGTGCCAGCATGGGGTTCGTACCTTCGGGAGAGCAGTACTTC. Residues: CASMGFVPSGEQYF.

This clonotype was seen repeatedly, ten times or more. CDR3 residues: CSAKAALAPYEQYF. CDR3 DNA sequence: TGCAGTGCTAAGGCCGCTCTAGCGCCCTACGAGCAGTACTTC. V and J are TRBV20-1 and TRBJ2-7; TRBD2 might be the D (6 bases). V was trimmed by 4 bases and J by 2 bases, leaving 15 bases between them. This CDR3 is 14 amino acids long. Germline values: CDR1 DFQATT, CDR2 SNEGSKA (reference sequence).

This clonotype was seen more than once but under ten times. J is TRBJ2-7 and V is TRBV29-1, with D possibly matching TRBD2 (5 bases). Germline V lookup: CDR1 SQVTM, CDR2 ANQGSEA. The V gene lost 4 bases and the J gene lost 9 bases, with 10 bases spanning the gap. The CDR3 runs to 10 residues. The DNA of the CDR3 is TGCAGCGTTGGTGACGAGGGGCAGTACTTC. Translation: CSVGDEGQYF.

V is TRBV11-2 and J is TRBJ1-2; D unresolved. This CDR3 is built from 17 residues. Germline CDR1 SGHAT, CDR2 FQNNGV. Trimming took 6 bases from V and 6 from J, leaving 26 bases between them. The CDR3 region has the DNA TGTGCCAGCAGTAGAATAACCCGAAACCCCAGAATGGATGGCTACACCTTC. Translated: CASSRITRNPRMDGYTF.

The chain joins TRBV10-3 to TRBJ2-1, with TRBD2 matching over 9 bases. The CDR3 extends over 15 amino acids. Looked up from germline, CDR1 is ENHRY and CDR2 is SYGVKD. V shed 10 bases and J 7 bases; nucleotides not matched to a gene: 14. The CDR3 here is CATRLAEPRGNEQFF. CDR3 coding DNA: TGTGCCACTCGACTAGCGGAGCCTCGAGGGAATGAGCAGTTCTTC.

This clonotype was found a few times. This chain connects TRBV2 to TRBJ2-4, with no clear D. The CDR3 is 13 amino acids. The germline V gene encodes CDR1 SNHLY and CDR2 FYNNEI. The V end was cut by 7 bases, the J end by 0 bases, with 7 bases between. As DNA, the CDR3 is TGTGCCAGCACATCGGCAGCCAAAAACATTCAGTACTTC. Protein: CASTSAAKNIQYF.

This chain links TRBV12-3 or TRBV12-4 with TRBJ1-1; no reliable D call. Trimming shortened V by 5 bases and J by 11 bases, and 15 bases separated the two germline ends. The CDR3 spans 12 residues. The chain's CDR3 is CASSPPDKRAFF. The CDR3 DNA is TGTGCCAGCAGTCCACCGGATAAGCGGGCTTTCTTT.

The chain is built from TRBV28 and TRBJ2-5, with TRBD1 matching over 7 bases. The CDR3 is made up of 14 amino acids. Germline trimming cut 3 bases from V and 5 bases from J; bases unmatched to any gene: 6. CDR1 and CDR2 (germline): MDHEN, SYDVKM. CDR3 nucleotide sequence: TGTGCCAGCAGTTTTGACAGGGAACGGGAGACCCAGTACTTC. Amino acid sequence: CASSFDRERETQYF.

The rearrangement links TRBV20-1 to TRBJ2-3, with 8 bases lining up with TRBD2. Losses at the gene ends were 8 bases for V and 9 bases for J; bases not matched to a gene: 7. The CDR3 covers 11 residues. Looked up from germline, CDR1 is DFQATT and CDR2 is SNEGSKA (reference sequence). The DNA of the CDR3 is TGCAGTACCTCGTTAGCGGGAACGCAGTATTTT. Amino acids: CSTSLAGTQYF.

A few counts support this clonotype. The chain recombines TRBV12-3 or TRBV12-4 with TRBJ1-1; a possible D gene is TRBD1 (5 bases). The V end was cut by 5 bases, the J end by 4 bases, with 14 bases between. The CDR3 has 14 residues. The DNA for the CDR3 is TGTGCCAGCAGTCCTCAGGGTCCTCTCACTGAAGCTTTCTTT. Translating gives CASSPQGPLTEAFF.

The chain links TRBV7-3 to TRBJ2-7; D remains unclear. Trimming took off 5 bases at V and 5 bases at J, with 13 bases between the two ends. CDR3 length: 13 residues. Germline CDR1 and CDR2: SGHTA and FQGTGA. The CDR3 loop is CASSRDNRNEQYF. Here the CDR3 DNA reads TGTGCCAGCAGCCGAGACAATAGGAACGAGCAGTACTTC.

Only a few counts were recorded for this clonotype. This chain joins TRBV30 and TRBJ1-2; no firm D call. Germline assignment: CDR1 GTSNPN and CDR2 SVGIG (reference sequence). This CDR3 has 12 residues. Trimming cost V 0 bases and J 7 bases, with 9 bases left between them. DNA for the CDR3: TGTGCCTGGAGTGTAGGCTTTGGTGGCTACACCTTC. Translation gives CAWSVGFGGYTF.

The CDR3, as DNA: TGCAGTGCTAAAGGGTGGCGGGGCTACGAGCAGTACTTC. The encoded protein is CSAKGWRGYEQYF. The chain joins TRBV20-1 to TRBJ2-7; possibly TRBD2 for D (6 bases). Trimming took 4 bases from V and 3 from J, leaving 13 bases between them. Germline loops: CDR1 DFQATT, CDR2 SNEGSKA (reference sequence). This CDR3 comprises 13 residues.

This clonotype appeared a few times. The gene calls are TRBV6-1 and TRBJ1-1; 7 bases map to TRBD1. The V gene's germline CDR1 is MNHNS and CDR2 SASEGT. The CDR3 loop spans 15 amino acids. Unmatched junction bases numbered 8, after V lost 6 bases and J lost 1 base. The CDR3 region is CASRPTGAGNTEAFF. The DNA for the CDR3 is TGTGCCAGCAGGCCTACAGGGGCAGGGAACACTGAAGCTTTCTTT.

The CDR3 protein is CATSRLGLGTGGPRYGEQFF. In DNA form, the CDR3 reads TGTGCCACCAGCAGATTGGGTCTCGGGACAGGGGGGCCTAGATACGGTGAGCAGTTCTTC. The rearrangement uses TRBV15 and TRBJ2-1, with 11 bases fitting TRBD1. Trimming at V came to 2 bases and at J to 9 bases, leaving 21 bases not matched to a gene. CDR3 length equals 20 residues. Germline V lookup: CDR1 LNHNV, CDR2 YYDKDF (reference sequence).

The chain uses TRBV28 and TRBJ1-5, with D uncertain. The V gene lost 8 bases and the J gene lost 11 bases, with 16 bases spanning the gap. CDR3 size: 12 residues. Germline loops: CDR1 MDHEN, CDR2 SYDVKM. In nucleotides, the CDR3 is TGTGCCAGCTGTCCTCAGCGATCGGCCCAGCATTTT. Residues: CASCPQRSAQHF.

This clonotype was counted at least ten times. The CDR3 region is CSARLAGVGEQFF. CDR3 DNA sequence: TGCAGTGCGAGACTAGCGGGAGTCGGTGAGCAGTTCTTC. The chain has TRBV20-1 and TRBJ2-1; 12 nucleotides match TRBD2. The V and J ends lost 6 bases and 9 bases, in that order; junction bases with no gene match: 6. CDR1 DFQATT and CDR2 SNEGSKA come from the germline V gene (reference sequence). This CDR3 contains 13 residues.

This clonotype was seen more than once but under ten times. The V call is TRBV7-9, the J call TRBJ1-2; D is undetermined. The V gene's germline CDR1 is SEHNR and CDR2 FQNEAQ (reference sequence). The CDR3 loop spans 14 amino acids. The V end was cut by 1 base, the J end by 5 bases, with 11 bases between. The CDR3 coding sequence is TGTGCCAGCAGCTTAGACACAGAGCTTTATGGCTACACCTTC. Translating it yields CASSLDTELYGYTF.

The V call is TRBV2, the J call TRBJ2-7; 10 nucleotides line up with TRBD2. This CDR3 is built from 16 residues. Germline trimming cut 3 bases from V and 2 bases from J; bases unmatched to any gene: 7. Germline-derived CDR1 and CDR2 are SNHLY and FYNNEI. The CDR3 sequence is CASSDSLAGVTYEQYF. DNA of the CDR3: TGTGCCAGCAGTGATTCCCTAGCGGGAGTAACCTACGAGCAGTACTTC.

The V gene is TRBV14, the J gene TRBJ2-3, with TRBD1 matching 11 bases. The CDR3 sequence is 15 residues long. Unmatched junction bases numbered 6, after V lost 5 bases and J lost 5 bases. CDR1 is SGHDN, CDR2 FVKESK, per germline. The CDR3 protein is CASSSRTGGVDTQYF. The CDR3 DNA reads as TGTGCCAGCAGCTCCCGGACAGGGGGCGTAGATACGCAGTATTTT. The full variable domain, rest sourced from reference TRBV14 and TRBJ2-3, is EAGVTQFPSHSVIEKGQTVTLRCDPISGHDNLYWYRRVMGKEIKFLLHFVKESKQDESGMPNNRFLAERTGGTYSTLKVQPAELEDSGVYFCASSSRTGGVDTQYFGPGTRLTVL.

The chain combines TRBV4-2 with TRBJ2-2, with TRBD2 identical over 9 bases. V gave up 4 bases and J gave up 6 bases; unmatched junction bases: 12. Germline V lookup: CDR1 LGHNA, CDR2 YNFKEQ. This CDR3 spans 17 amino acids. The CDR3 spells CASSREAAGGSAGELFF. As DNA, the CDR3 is TGTGCCAGCAGCCGAGAGGCAGCGGGAGGATCCGCCGGGGAGCTGTTTTTT.